These T cell receptor beta chains were read from a single sample in a study of CD8 T cells in Susac syndrome. TCRdb passed the immunoSEQ multiplex PCR reads through MiXCR, listing each CDR3 protein once. The sample has 150,000 to 200,000 distinct CDR3 sequences; approximately 96% are singletons. The sample comprised CD4+ T cells from PBMCs. These receptor sequences come from a human donor in good health. Each CDR3 is given with its conserved first and last residue. D genes are given only for firm matches. For some rows the clone size is stated as once, few or many, or as a class when expanded; others skip it.

size: once; D: NA; V: TRBV2; J: TRBJ1-5; CDR3: CASNGGRNQPQHF; DNA: TGTGCCAGCAACGGAGGGAGAAATCAGCCCCAGCATTTT
size: NA; D: TRBD1; V: TRBV4-3; J: TRBJ1-2; CDR3: CASSQGSQGIYGYTF; DNA: TGCGCCAGCAGCCAAGGCTCACAGGGGATCTATGGCTACACCTTC
size: NA; D: NA; V: TRBV20-1; J: TRBJ2-7; CDR3: CSALQGTFSYEQYF; DNA: TGCAGTGCTCTCCAGGGCACATTTTCCTACGAGCAGTACTTC
size: NA; D: TRBD1; V: TRBV27; J: TRBJ2-7; CDR3: CASSPLGQGLYEQYF; DNA: TGTGCCAGCAGTCCCCTCGGACAGGGCCTCTACGAGCAGTACTTC
size: NA; D: NA; V: TRBV15; J: TRBJ1-6; CDR3: CATSREFGYNSPLHF; DNA: TGTGCCACCAGCAGAGAGTTCGGCTATAATTCACCCCTCCACTTT
size: NA; D: NA; V: TRBV9; J: TRBJ1-6; CDR3: CASSDTGNSPLHF; DNA: TGTGCCAGCAGCGACACCGGTAATTCACCCCTCCACTTT
size: NA; D: NA; V: TRBV4-3; J: TRBJ1-2; CDR3: CASSRTPSYGYTF; DNA: TGCGCCAGCAGCCGAACCCCCTCCTATGGCTACACCTTC
size: NA; D: TRBD1; V: TRBV12-3/TRBV12-4; J: TRBJ1-2; CDR3: CASGRDSYNYGYTF; DNA: TGTGCCAGCGGACGGGACAGTTATAACTATGGCTACACCTTC
size: NA; D: NA; V: TRBV14; J: TRBJ2-7; CDR3: CASSQQLLYEQYF; DNA: TGTGCCAGCAGCCAGCAACTGCTATACGAGCAGTACTTC
size: NA; D: NA; V: TRBV30; J: TRBJ2-1; CDR3: CAWSSTRGDEQFF; DNA: TGTGCCTGGAGTTCTACGAGGGGAGATGAGCAGTTCTTC
size: NA; D: NA; V: TRBV20-1; J: TRBJ1-1; CDR3: CSAREGGTNTEAFF; DNA: TGCAGTGCTAGAGAGGGGGGGACGAACACTGAAGCTTTCTTT
size: NA; D: NA; V: TRBV7-2; J: TRBJ1-1; CDR3: CASSLAAGSVTEAFF; DNA: TGTGCCAGCAGCTTAGCCGCGGGGTCGGTCACTGAAGCTTTCTTT
size: NA; D: NA; V: TRBV18; J: TRBJ2-1; CDR3: CASSPSRGSGYEQFF; DNA: TGTGCCAGCTCACCGTCGCGCGGCAGTGGTTATGAGCAGTTCTTC
size: NA; D: TRBD1; V: TRBV20-1; J: TRBJ2-7; CDR3: CSGARDRDYEQYF; DNA: TGCAGTGGCGCCCGGGACAGGGACTACGAGCAGTACTTC
size: NA; D: NA; V: TRBV7-9; J: TRBJ1-1; CDR3: CASSSGDTTEAFF; DNA: TGTGCCAGCAGCTCCGGGGATACCACTGAAGCTTTCTTT
size: NA; D: NA; V: TRBV7-2; J: TRBJ1-4; CDR3: CASSLAGLGEKLFF; DNA: TGTGCCAGCAGCTTAGCAGGGTTGGGTGAAAAACTGTTTTTT
size: once; D: NA; V: TRBV18; J: TRBJ2-3; CDR3: CASSPPPGSRTDTQYF; DNA: TGTGCCAGCTCACCACCGCCAGGGTCGCGCACAGATACGCAGTATTTT
size: NA; D: NA; V: TRBV4-1; J: TRBJ1-2; CDR3: CASSQPYVRTDYGYTF; DNA: TGCGCCAGCAGCCAACCCTATGTGAGGACAGACTATGGCTACACCTTC
size: NA; D: NA; V: TRBV12-3/TRBV12-4; J: TRBJ1-4; CDR3: CASRRMAGQRDEKLFF; DNA: TGTGCCAGCAGAAGAATGGCGGGGCAAAGAGATGAAAAACTGTTTTTT
size: NA; D: NA; V: TRBV29-1; J: TRBJ1-1; CDR3: CSVAYRALMNTEAFF; DNA: TGCAGCGTTGCATATAGGGCCCTGATGAACACTGAAGCTTTCTTT
size: NA; D: NA; V: TRBV20-1; J: TRBJ1-6; CDR3: CSARDSGQSNSPLHF; DNA: TGCAGTGCTAGAGACAGTGGACAGAGCAATTCACCCCTCCACTTT
size: NA; D: NA; V: TRBV20-1; J: TRBJ2-3; CDR3: CSARDPLSGGLTDTQYF; DNA: TGCAGTGCTAGAGATCCACTCTCGGGGGGCCTCACAGATACGCAGTATTTT
size: NA; D: NA; V: TRBV20-1; J: TRBJ1-2; CDR3: CSISVTGRRDYGYTF; DNA: TGCAGTATCTCCGTGACGGGCCGGCGGGACTATGGCTACACCTTC
size: NA; D: TRBD2; V: TRBV4-3; J: TRBJ2-7; CDR3: CASSQDRTSLDSSYEQYF; DNA: TGCGCCAGCAGCCAAGATAGGACTAGCTTGGATAGCTCCTACGAGCAGTACTTC
size: NA; D: NA; V: TRBV15; J: TRBJ2-7; CDR3: CATSRDILLSYEQYF; DNA: TGTGCCACCAGCAGAGATATACTCCTTTCATACGAGCAGTACTTC
size: few; D: NA; V: TRBV11-2; J: TRBJ2-3; CDR3: CASSPSGADTQYF; DNA: TGTGCCAGCAGTCCCTCGGGGGCAGATACGCAGTATTTT
size: NA; D: NA; V: TRBV30; J: TRBJ1-5; CDR3: CAWGRARGQPQHF; DNA: TGTGCCTGGGGCAGGGCCAGAGGGCAGCCCCAGCATTTT
size: NA; D: NA; V: TRBV20-1; J: TRBJ2-2; CDR3: CSARAFGANTGELFF; DNA: TGCAGTGCTAGAGCGTTCGGGGCAAACACCGGGGAGCTGTTTTTT
size: NA; D: NA; V: TRBV23-1; J: TRBJ1-1; CDR3: CASSQSPGYTEAFF; DNA: TGCGCCAGCAGTCAATCCCCAGGGTACACTGAAGCTTTCTTT
size: NA; D: NA; V: TRBV7-8; J: TRBJ2-7; CDR3: CASSFNSRGDEQYF; DNA: TGTGCCAGCAGCTTTAACTCGCGGGGAGACGAGCAGTACTTC
size: once; D: TRBD2; V: TRBV9; J: TRBJ2-3; CDR3: CASSVALGLAGSTDTQYF; DNA: TGTGCCAGCAGCGTAGCTCTCGGACTAGCGGGTTCCACAGATACGCAGTATTTT
size: once; D: TRBD2; V: TRBV30; J: TRBJ2-3; CDR3: CAWSRLAGRTDTQYF; DNA: TGTGCCTGGAGTCGACTAGCGGGGCGCACAGATACGCAGTATTTT
size: NA; D: NA; V: TRBV28; J: TRBJ1-2; CDR3: CASSPPRAGHYGYTF; DNA: TGTGCCAGCAGTCCTCCTAGGGCAGGGCACTATGGCTACACCTTC
size: NA; D: NA; V: TRBV28; J: TRBJ2-7; CDR3: CASSLSGSYYEQYF; DNA: TGTGCCAGCAGTTTATCCGGCAGTTACTACGAGCAGTACTTC
size: NA; D: NA; V: TRBV7-6; J: TRBJ2-1; CDR3: CASSPHRDDEQFF; DNA: TGTGCCAGCAGCCCCCACAGGGATGATGAGCAGTTCTTC
size: NA; D: NA; V: TRBV12-3/TRBV12-4; J: TRBJ1-1; CDR3: CASSYYTEAFF; DNA: TGTGCCAGCAGTTACTACACTGAAGCTTTCTTT
size: once; D: TRBD1; V: TRBV11-2; J: TRBJ1-6; CDR3: CASSQGEGQSLHF; DNA: TGTGCCAGCAGTCAAGGCGAGGGACAGTCCCTCCACTTT
size: once; D: NA; V: TRBV19; J: TRBJ2-6; CDR3: CASKAGSGANVLTF; DNA: TGTGCCAGTAAGGCGGGCTCTGGGGCCAACGTCCTGACTTTC
size: NA; D: TRBD2; V: TRBV30; J: TRBJ2-3; CDR3: CAWSAAGGAPDTQYF; DNA: TGTGCCTGGAGCGCCGCGGGGGGAGCCCCAGATACGCAGTATTTT
size: once; D: NA; V: TRBV5-1; J: TRBJ2-7; CDR3: CASSPHRDHEQYF; DNA: TGCGCCAGCAGCCCCCACAGGGACCACGAGCAGTACTTC
size: NA; D: TRBD1; V: TRBV12-3/TRBV12-4; J: TRBJ1-3; CDR3: CASTSRTGGRNTIYF; DNA: TGTGCCAGCACCTCCCGGACAGGGGGAAGAAACACCATATATTTT
size: NA; D: NA; V: TRBV29-1; J: TRBJ2-2; CDR3: CSVGDRRGLFF; DNA: TGCAGCGTGGGAGACAGGAGGGGGCTGTTTTTT
size: NA; D: TRBD2; V: TRBV4-2; J: TRBJ2-3; CDR3: CASSLTGTSGTDTQYF; DNA: TGTGCCAGCAGCCTAACCGGGACTAGCGGCACAGATACGCAGTATTTT
size: NA; D: NA; V: TRBV7-9; J: TRBJ1-3; CDR3: CASSLDGSSGNTIYF; DNA: TGTGCCAGCAGCTTAGATGGGAGCTCTGGAAACACCATATATTTT
size: NA; D: NA; V: TRBV20-1; J: TRBJ2-1; CDR3: CSARGGVHSYNEQFF; DNA: TGCAGTGCTAGAGGCGGGGTTCACTCCTACAATGAGCAGTTCTTC
size: NA; D: TRBD1; V: TRBV29-1; J: TRBJ2-3; CDR3: CSVEDRGTDTQYF; DNA: TGCAGCGTTGAGGACAGGGGGACAGATACGCAGTATTTT
size: NA; D: TRBD1; V: TRBV20-1; J: TRBJ1-2; CDR3: CSVSITGTGGTYGYTF; DNA: TGCAGTGTTTCTATAACCGGGACAGGGGGAACCTATGGCTACACCTTC
size: NA; D: NA; V: TRBV29-1; J: TRBJ2-1; CDR3: CSVGGSEFSSYNEQFF; DNA: TGCAGCGTTGGGGGGTCGGAGTTCAGCTCCTACAATGAGCAGTTCTTC
size: NA; D: NA; V: TRBV10-3; J: TRBJ2-2; CDR3: CAISDSGRRIGELFF; DNA: TGTGCCATCAGTGATTCGGGACGCCGGATAGGGGAGCTGTTTTTT
size: NA; D: TRBD2; V: TRBV29-1; J: TRBJ2-1; CDR3: CSVEGGLAGGMYNEQFF; DNA: TGCAGCGTTGAGGGAGGGCTAGCGGGGGGAATGTACAATGAGCAGTTCTTC
size: once; D: NA; V: TRBV13; J: TRBJ2-7; CDR3: CASSSMGLYEQYF; DNA: TGTGCCAGCAGCTCAATGGGCCTCTACGAGCAGTACTTC
size: NA; D: NA; V: TRBV5-4; J: TRBJ2-3; CDR3: CASSSRQDVADTQYF; DNA: TGTGCCAGCAGCTCCCGACAGGATGTTGCAGATACGCAGTATTTT
size: NA; D: NA; V: TRBV14; J: TRBJ2-3; CDR3: CASSQAPRGTDTQYF; DNA: TGTGCCAGCAGCCAAGCTCCAAGGGGCACAGATACGCAGTATTTT
size: NA; D: NA; V: TRBV12-3/TRBV12-4; J: TRBJ2-1; CDR3: CASSLTEYNEQFF; DNA: TGTGCCAGCAGTTTGACAGAATACAATGAGCAGTTCTTC